A single T cell receptor (beta chain) is shown here with its context. The sample comes from a study of shared clonotypes between healthy human individuals. For the study at large: Plates per donor: three CD4 naive, three CD4 memory, two CD8 naive, one CD8 memory.

Nashville, Tennessee was home to all donors, each a Caucasian adult. The data were produced by immunoSEQ multiplex PCR, yet TCRdb's version contains in-frame clones alone and is incomplete. This sample carries fewer than 400,000 clones, 74% of them seen once, and the ten largest clones take around a tenth. The CDR3 length is 18 residues. The germline V and J ends were trimmed by 1 base and 1 base, with 22 bases remaining between them. Germline-derived CDR1 and CDR2 are GTSNPN and SVGIG (reference sequence). The chain uses TRBV30 and TRBJ1-1; D is ambiguous. The sequence was collected from a young man in good health. Sequenced sample: memory CD4+ T cells sorted from blood. Subset noted: CD45RA-negative fraction. The CDR3 sequence: CAWSGPPELYTKNTEAFF. CDR3 sequence (DNA): TGTGCCTGGAGTGGACCCCCTGAGCTGTACACCAAGAACACTGAAGCTTTCTTT.